One TCR beta chain is described in this entry. Its antigen is still unknown. The data belong to a study of early T cells in non-severe SARS-CoV-2 infection. In the study overall: Chains from this unsorted whole-blood bulk RNA could not be paired. Points from the study as a whole: Matching with VDJdb favored anti-spike CD8 responses (missing private and CD4 specificities).

CDR1 and CDR2 (germline): MNHEY, SVGAGI. This CDR3 contains 15 residues. V lost 6 bases and J lost 6; bases outside the gene matches: 9. Molecules of cDNA were individually given unique molecular identifiers that were attached to them. TCRdb re-derived calls from the 5' RACE reads in MiXCR, one entry per CDR3 protein. The repertoire includes 80,000 to 100,000 distinct CDR3 sequences, approximately 13% of them detected once, and about 7% sits in the top ten. The receptor was isolated from an adult who was a healthcare worker with PCR-confirmed SARS-CoV-2 infection or an uninfected control (not recorded which). The chain employs TRBV6-5 and TRBJ2-2; 8 bases fit TRBD2. The sample consisted of whole blood. As DNA, the CDR3 is TGTGCCAGCAGCCGGGGGGGGAGCTCTTCCGGGGAGCTGTTTTTT. Encoded protein: CASSRGGSSSGELFF.